A single sample is the source of the 22 T cell receptor beta chains below, sequenced in a study of cytomegalovirus exposure and HLA in healthy donors. The PCR employed 60 Vbeta primers together with 13 Jbeta primers. The protocol was immunoSEQ multiplex PCR, while the TCRdb copy is restricted to in-frame clones and leaves out a portion. Found here are nearly 110,000 clones, 73% of them singletons; the top ten hold 7.8%. Material for sequencing was PBMCs. These receptors came from a man between 25 and 39 years old in good health and CMV-seronegative.

This rearrangement joins TRBV28 to TRBJ2-2; TRBD2 matches 9 bases. The germline gives CDR1 MDHEN, CDR2 SYDVKM. V lost 2 bases, J lost 5 bases, and 6 bases stayed unmatched. The CDR3 consists of 16 residues. The CDR3 DNA reads as TGTGCCAGCAGTTTAGCGGGAGGGTCGGGGACCGGGGAGCTGTTTTTT. Translated, it gives CASSLAGGSGTGELFF.

This clone occurred once. V and J are TRBV10-1 and TRBJ1-5; D might be TRBD1 (6 bases). Germline CDR1 WNHNN, CDR2 SYGVQD (reference sequence). This CDR3 comprises 16 residues. Deletions cut 0 bases from V and 3 bases from J, with 12 bases between. The chain's CDR3 is CASSESPRQVNQPQHF. In nucleotides, the CDR3 is TGCGCCAGCAGTGAGTCACCCCGACAGGTCAATCAGCCCCAGCATTTT.

The chain employs TRBV4-1 and TRBJ2-5; no firm D call. V lost 1 base, J lost 5 bases, and 11 bases lay in between. The CDR3 covers 14 residues. CDR1 is MGHRA and CDR2 is YSYEKL in the germline V gene. CDR3 in amino acids: CASSQVSRVETQYF. For the CDR3, the DNA is TGCGCCAGCAGCCAAGTATCTAGAGTGGAGACCCAGTACTTC.

The chain employs TRBV2 and TRBJ1-5; 11 nucleotides match TRBD1. CDR1 SNHLY and CDR2 FYNNEI come from the germline V gene. CDR3 length equals 15 residues. V shed 3 bases and J 6 bases; nucleotides not matched to a gene: 4. CDR3 amino acids: CASSDRTGGVQPQHF. For the CDR3, the DNA is TGTGCCAGCAGTGATCGGACAGGGGGCGTTCAGCCCCAGCATTTT.

V gene TRBV27 combines with J gene TRBJ2-1; 9 bases agree with TRBD2. Looked up from germline, CDR1 is MNHEY and CDR2 is SMNVEV (reference sequence). The V and J ends lost 2 bases and 2 bases, in that order; junction bases with no gene match: 16. This CDR3 comprises 20 residues. The chain's CDR3 is CASSLRGLGLAPRPYNEQFF. DNA of the CDR3: TGTGCCAGCAGTTTACGTGGACTGGGACTAGCCCCTAGACCCTACAATGAGCAGTTCTTC.

This sequence joins TRBV7-3 and TRBJ2-3, with 7 nucleotides matching TRBD2. In germline, CDR1 is SGHTA, CDR2 FQGTGA. The ends lost 5 bases at V and 2 bases at J; junction bases unmatched: 7. The CDR3 extends over 15 amino acids. The CDR3 nucleotides are TGTGCCAGCAGCCTAGACGGGGGGTCCACAGATACGCAGTATTTT. Its translation: CASSLDGGSTDTQYF.

This clone came up a few times. The chain has TRBV27 and TRBJ2-1; TRBD1 might be the D (5 bases). The germline V gene encodes CDR1 MNHEY and CDR2 SMNVEV (reference sequence). Trimming removed 0 bases from V and 6 bases from J, with 15 bases in between. This CDR3 has 16 amino acids. The CDR3 DNA reads as TGTGCCAGCAGTTTATCCTGGACAAGGACCTCCAATGAGCAGTTCTTC. It is translated as CASSLSWTRTSNEQFF.

The chain recombines TRBV25-1 with TRBJ2-7; no clear D gene. The germline gives CDR1 MGHDK, CDR2 SYGVNS. Deletions cut 3 bases from V and 7 bases from J, with 13 bases between. This CDR3 is built from 13 residues. The DNA for the CDR3 is TGTGCCAGCAGTGACCAGAGTCGCAGGGAGCAGTACTTC. Translating it yields CASSDQSRREQYF.

This chain joins TRBV7-3 and TRBJ2-3, with D perhaps matching TRBD2 (6 bases). V lost 3 bases, J lost 4 bases, and 14 bases lay in between. From germline, CDR1 is SGHTA and CDR2 FQGTGA. The CDR3 consists of 15 residues. The CDR3 reads CASSFRGGSPDTQYF. CDR3 coding DNA: TGTGCCAGCAGCTTCCGCGGAGGGTCTCCAGATACGCAGTATTTT. The full variable domain, in which reference TRBV7-3 and TRBJ2-3 provide the parts outside the CDR3, is GAGVSQTPSNKVTEKGKYVELRCDPISGHTALYWYRQSLGQGPEFLIYFQGTGAADDSGLPNDRFFAVRPEGSVSTLKIQRTERGDSAVYLCASSFRGGSPDTQYFGPGTRLTVL.

V usage is TRBV11-3 and J usage is TRBJ2-1, with a possible D match to TRBD2 (5 bases). The length of the CDR3 is 13 residues. Per the germline V gene, CDR1 is SGHNT and CDR2 is YENEEA. Trimming cost V 5 bases and J 4 bases, with 9 bases left between them. CDR3 sequence reads: CASSRRPYNEQFF. The CDR3 nucleotides are TGTGCCAGCAGCAGGAGGCCTTACAATGAGCAGTTCTTC.

This clone was observed a few times. This chain connects TRBV10-3 to TRBJ2-6; TRBD2 is a possible D gene (7 bases). The V end was cut by 9 bases, the J end by 1 base, with 19 bases between. Per germline, CDR1 ENHRY and CDR2 SYGVKD. The CDR3 is made up of 17 amino acids. CDR3: CAIQGRGGRSGANVLTF. The CDR3, as DNA: TGTGCCATTCAGGGTAGGGGGGGTAGGTCTGGGGCCAACGTCCTGACTTTC.

V gene TRBV14 combines with J gene TRBJ2-5; the match to TRBD2 covers 10 bases. The closer fit of TRBJ2-7 to the DNA end suggests the J call may be wrong. Germline V gene data show CDR1 as SGHDN and CDR2 as FVKESK. This CDR3 region has 16 residues. CDR3 sequence: CASSQVGGLAGVEQYF. In DNA, the CDR3 is TGTGCCAGCAGCCAAGTAGGAGGGCTAGCGGGAGTCGAGCAGTACTTC.

The chain employs TRBV5-1 and TRBJ2-3, with D possibly matching TRBD1 (5 bases). CDR1 is SGHRS and CDR2 is YFSETQ in the germline V gene. This CDR3 has 14 amino acids. Trimming took off 4 bases at V and 2 bases at J, with 11 bases between the two ends. CDR3 nucleotide sequence: TGCGCCAGCAGCGGGGCTAGTACCACAGATACGCAGTATTTT. This gives the protein CASSGASTTDTQYF.

This clone was seen only a few times. The gene calls are TRBV6-5 and TRBJ1-6, with TRBD1 matching 10 bases. There are 14 residues in the CDR3. Germline-derived CDR1 and CDR2 are MNHEY and SVGAGI. The junction had 3 bases not matched to a gene; V was cut back by 6 bases and J by 7 bases. The CDR3 sequence: CASRGTGENSPLHF. The DNA for the CDR3 is TGTGCCAGCAGAGGGACAGGGGAGAATTCACCCCTCCACTTT.

This clone was seen more than once but under ten times. The chain is built from TRBV15 and TRBJ2-7; TRBD1 agrees at 7 bases. The germline CDR1 and CDR2 sequences are LNHNV and YYDKDF (reference sequence). This CDR3 spans 13 amino acids. J gave up 0 bases and V 9 bases, and 5 bases lay outside the gene matches. CDR3 DNA sequence: TGTGCCACAGGGACAGTGGACTCCTACGAGCAGTACTTC. As protein: CATGTVDSYEQYF.

The gene calls are TRBV7-9 and TRBJ2-7; 9 bases align to TRBD1. V shed 5 bases and J 3 bases; nucleotides not matched to a gene: 8. CDR3 length: 15 amino acids. Germline V gene lookup returns CDR1 SEHNR and CDR2 FQNEAQ (reference sequence). The CDR3 region is CASSQQGAGGYEQYF. The CDR3 DNA sequence: TGTGCCAGCAGCCAACAGGGGGCCGGGGGCTACGAGCAGTACTTC.

As for this clone: Other DNA variants within this sample encode the same CDR3. The chain uses TRBV5-1 and TRBJ1-5, with D maybe TRBD1 (6 bases). This CDR3 contains 15 residues. Germline V lookup: CDR1 SGHRS, CDR2 YFSETQ. V dropped 0 bases and J dropped 1 base, with 8 bases sitting between them. The CDR3 region has the DNA TGCGCCAGCAGCTTGGGGGGGCAGAGCAATCAGCCCCAGCATTTT. Its translation is CASSLGGQSNQPQHF.

In its sample, this clone was seen once. This sequence joins TRBV4-1 and TRBJ2-3; TRBD2 aligns across 12 bases. The length of the CDR3 is 16 residues. Germline V lookup: CDR1 MGHRA, CDR2 YSYEKL. The V gene end was trimmed by 5 bases and the J gene end by 0 bases; junction bases not matched to a gene: 3. The CDR3: CASSLLAGGSTDTQYF. For the CDR3, the DNA is TGCGCCAGCAGCTTACTAGCGGGGGGAAGCACAGATACGCAGTATTTT.

This chain connects TRBV5-1 to TRBJ1-3; 7 nucleotides line up with TRBD1. CDR1 is SGHRS and CDR2 is YFSETQ in the germline V gene. This CDR3 comprises 14 residues. Trimming removed 4 bases from V and 4 bases from J; junction bases left unmatched: 5. The CDR3 nucleotides read TGCGCCAGCAGCCCGACAGGGTCCGGAAACACCATATATTTT. This codes for CASSPTGSGNTIYF.

The DNA for the CDR3 is TGTGCCAGCAAAGCGGGGGGACTGGAGACCCAGTACTTC. It yields the protein CASKAGGLETQYF. The rearrangement uses TRBV28 and TRBJ2-5; TRBD2 agrees at 9 bases. Trimming at V came to 7 bases and at J to 5 bases, leaving 5 bases not matched to a gene. The germline V gene has CDR1 MDHEN and CDR2 SYDVKM. CDR3 length equals 13 residues.

The chain combines TRBV5-6 with TRBJ1-4; unclear D gene. V was shortened by 5 bases and J by 0 bases, with 11 bases between the two germline ends. This CDR3 spans 15 amino acids. The germline CDR1 and CDR2 sequences are SGHDT and YYEEEE. The CDR3 protein is CASRTFGATNEKLFF. The CDR3 DNA follows: TGTGCCAGCAGGACTTTTGGAGCAACTAATGAAAAACTGTTTTTT.

This clone came up once. This chain uses TRBV5-1 with TRBJ2-7; 9 positions match TRBD1. The CDR3 extends over 15 amino acids. Germline CDR1 and CDR2: SGHRS and YFSETQ. The ends lost 4 bases at V and 5 bases at J; junction bases unmatched: 10. The CDR3 here is CASSAAGTGYHEQYF. In DNA, the CDR3 is TGCGCCAGCAGCGCAGCCGGGACAGGGTACCACGAGCAGTACTTC.